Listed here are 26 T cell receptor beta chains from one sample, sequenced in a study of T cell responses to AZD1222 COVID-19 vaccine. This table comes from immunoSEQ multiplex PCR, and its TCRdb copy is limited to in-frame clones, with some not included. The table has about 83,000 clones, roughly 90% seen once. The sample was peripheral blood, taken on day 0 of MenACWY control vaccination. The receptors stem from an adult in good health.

Here the CDR3 DNA reads TGTGCCAGCAGCTTGGGAGACGGTTCCTATGGCTACACCTTC. Translating it yields CASSLGDGSYGYTF. The genes are TRBV11-2 and TRBJ1-2; D remains ambiguous. The CDR3 covers 14 residues. V gave up 3 bases and J gave up 4 bases, with 12 bases separating them. Per the germline V gene, CDR1 is SGHAT and CDR2 is FQNNGV.

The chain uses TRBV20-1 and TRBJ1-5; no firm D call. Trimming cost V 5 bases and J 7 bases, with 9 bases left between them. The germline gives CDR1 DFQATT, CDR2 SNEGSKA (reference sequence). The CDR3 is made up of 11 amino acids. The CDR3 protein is CSASNDQPQHF. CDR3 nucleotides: TGCAGTGCTTCGAACGACCAGCCCCAGCATTTT.

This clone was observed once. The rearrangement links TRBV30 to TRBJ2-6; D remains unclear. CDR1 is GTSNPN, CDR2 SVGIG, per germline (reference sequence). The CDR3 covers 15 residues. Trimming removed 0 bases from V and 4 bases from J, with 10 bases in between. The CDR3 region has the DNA TGTGCCTGGAGTGTTTTGGGTGCAGGGGCCAACGTCCTGACTTTC. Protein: CAWSVLGAGANVLTF.

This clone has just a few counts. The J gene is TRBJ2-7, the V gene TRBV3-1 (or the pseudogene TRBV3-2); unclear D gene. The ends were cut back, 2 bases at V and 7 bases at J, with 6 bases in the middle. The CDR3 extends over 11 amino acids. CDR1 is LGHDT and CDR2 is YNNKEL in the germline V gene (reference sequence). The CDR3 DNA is TGTGCCAGCAGCCAAACCACGGAGCAGTACTTC. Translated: CASSQTTEQYF.

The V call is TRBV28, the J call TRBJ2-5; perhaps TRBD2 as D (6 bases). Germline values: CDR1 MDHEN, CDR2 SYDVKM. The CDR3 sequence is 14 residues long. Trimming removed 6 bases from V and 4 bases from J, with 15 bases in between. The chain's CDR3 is CASRRSEGGETQYF. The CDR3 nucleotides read TGTGCCAGCAGGCGGTCGGAGGGCGGAGAGACCCAGTACTTC.

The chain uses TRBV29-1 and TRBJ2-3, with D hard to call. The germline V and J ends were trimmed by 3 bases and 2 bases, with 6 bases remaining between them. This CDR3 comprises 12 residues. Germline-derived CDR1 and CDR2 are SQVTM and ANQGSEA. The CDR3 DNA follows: TGCAGCGTTGACCAACCCACAGATACGCAGTATTTT. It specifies CSVDQPTDTQYF.

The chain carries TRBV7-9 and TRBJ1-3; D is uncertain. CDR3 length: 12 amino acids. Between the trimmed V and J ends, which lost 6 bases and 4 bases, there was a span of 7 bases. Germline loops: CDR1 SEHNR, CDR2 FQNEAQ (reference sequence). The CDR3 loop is CASRALGNTIYF. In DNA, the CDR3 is TGTGCCAGCAGGGCGTTAGGAAACACCATATATTTT.

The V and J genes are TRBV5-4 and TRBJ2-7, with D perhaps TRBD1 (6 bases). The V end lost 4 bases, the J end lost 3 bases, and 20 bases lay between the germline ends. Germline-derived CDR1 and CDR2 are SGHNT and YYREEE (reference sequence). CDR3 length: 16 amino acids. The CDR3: CASSVISTGTYYEQYF. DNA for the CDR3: TGTGCCAGCAGCGTGATATCCACAGGGACCTACTACGAGCAGTACTTC.

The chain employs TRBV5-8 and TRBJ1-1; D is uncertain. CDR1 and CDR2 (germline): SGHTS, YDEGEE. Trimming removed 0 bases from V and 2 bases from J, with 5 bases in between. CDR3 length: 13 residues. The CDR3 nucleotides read TGTGCCAGCAGCTTGGCAGTCAACACTGAAGCTTTCTTT. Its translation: CASSLAVNTEAFF.

The CDR3 loop reads CASSLTVMNTEAFF. DNA for the CDR3: TGTGCCAGCAGCTTAACAGTCATGAACACTGAAGCTTTCTTT. The gene calls are TRBV7-2 and TRBJ1-1; D unresolved. The CDR3 is 14 residues long. CDR1 SGHTA and CDR2 FQGNSA come from the germline V gene. Trimming removed 2 bases from V and 0 bases from J, with 7 bases in between.

CDR3 DNA sequence: TGTGCCAGCAGCTTGAGTGGGAGACCCAAAAACATTCAGTACTTC. Amino acids: CASSLSGRPKNIQYF. This sequence joins TRBV5-4 and TRBJ2-4, with D possibly matching TRBD2 (5 bases). CDR1 SGHNT and CDR2 YYREEE come from the germline V gene (reference sequence). The germline V and J ends were trimmed by 1 base and 2 bases, with 10 bases remaining between them. The CDR3 spans 15 residues.

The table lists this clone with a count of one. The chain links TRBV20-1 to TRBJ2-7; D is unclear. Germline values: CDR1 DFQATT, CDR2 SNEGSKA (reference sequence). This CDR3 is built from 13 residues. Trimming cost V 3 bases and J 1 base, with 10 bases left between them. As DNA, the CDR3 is TGCAGTGCTAGTACGGATCATTCCTACGAGCAGTACTTC. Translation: CSASTDHSYEQYF.

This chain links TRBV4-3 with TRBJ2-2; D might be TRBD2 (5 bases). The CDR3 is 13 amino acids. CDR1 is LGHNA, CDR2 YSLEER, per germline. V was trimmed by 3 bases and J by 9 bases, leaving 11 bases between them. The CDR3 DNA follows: TGCGCCAGCAGCCAGGAGGAAGGCCGGGAGCTGTTTTTT. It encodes CASSQEEGRELFF.

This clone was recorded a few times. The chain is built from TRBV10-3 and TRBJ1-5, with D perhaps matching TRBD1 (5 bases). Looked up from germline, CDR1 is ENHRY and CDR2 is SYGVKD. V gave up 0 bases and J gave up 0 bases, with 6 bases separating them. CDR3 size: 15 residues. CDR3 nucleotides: TGTGCCATCAGTGAGTCGGGGGATAGCAATCAGCCCCAGCATTTT. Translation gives CAISESGDSNQPQHF.

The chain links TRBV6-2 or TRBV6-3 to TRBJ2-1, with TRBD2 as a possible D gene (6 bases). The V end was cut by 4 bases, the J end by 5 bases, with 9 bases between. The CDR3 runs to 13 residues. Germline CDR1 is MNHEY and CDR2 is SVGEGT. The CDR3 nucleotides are TGTGCCAGCAGTTTGGAGGGCCACAATGAGCAGTTCTTC. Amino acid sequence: CASSLEGHNEQFF.

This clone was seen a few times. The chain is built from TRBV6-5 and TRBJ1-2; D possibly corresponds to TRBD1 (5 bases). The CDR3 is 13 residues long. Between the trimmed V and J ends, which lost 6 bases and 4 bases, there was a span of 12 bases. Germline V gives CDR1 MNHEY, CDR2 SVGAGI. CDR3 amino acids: CASSTQGGYGYTF. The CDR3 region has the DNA TGTGCCAGCAGCACCCAGGGTGGCTATGGCTACACCTTC.

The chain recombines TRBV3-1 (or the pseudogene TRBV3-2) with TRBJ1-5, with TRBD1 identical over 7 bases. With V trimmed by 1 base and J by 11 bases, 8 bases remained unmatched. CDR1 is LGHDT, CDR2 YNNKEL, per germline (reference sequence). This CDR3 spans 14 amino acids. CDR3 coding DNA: TGTGCCAGCAGCCAAGCGGGACAGTTTATGGCCCAGCATTTT. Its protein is CASSQAGQFMAQHF.

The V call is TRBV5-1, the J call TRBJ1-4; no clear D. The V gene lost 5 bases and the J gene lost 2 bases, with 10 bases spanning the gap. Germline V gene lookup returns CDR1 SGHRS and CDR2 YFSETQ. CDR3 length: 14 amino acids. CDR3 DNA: TGCGCCAGCAGGCCTGATAGCACTAATGAAAAACTGTTTTTT. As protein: CASRPDSTNEKLFF.

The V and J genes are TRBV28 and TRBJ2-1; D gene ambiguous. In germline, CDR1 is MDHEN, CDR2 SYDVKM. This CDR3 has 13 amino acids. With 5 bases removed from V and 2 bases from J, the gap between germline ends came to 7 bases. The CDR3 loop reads CASSGDTYNEQFF. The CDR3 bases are TGTGCCAGCAGTGGGGATACCTACAATGAGCAGTTCTTC.

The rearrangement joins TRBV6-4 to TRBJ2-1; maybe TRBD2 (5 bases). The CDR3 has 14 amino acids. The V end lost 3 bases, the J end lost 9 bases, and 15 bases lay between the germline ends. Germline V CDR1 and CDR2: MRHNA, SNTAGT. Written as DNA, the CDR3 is TGTGCCAGCAGTGAACCCGGTCGGGATAGTGAGCAGTTCTTC. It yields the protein CASSEPGRDSEQFF.

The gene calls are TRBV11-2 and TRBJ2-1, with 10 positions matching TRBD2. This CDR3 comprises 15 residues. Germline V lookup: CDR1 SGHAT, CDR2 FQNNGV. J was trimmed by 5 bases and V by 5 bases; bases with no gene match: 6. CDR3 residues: CASSRTSGADNEQFF. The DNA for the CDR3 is TGTGCCAGCAGCCGTACTAGCGGGGCCGACAATGAGCAGTTCTTC. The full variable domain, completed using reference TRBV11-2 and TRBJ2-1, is EAGVAQSPRYKIIEKRQSVAFWCNPISGHATLYWYQQILGQGPKLLIQFQNNGVVDDSQLPKDRFSAERLKGVDSTLKIQPAKLEDSAVYLCASSRTSGADNEQFFGPGTRLTVL.

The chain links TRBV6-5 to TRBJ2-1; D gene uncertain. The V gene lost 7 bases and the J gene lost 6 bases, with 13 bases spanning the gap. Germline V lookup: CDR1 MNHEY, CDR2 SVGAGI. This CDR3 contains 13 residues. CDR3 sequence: CASNPRDVNEQFF. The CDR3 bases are TGTGCCAGCAACCCAAGGGATGTCAATGAGCAGTTCTTC.

CDR3 bases: TGTGCCAGCAGCTTAGAGGCGGGGGCTTCAGGCTACAATGAGCAGTTCTTC. This encodes CASSLEAGASGYNEQFF. The chain recombines TRBV11-3 with TRBJ2-1; D is possibly TRBD2 (7 bases). Germline V gene sequence: CDR1 SGHNT, CDR2 YENEEA. The CDR3 spans 17 residues. V was shortened by 0 bases and J by 3 bases, with 15 bases between the two germline ends. The entire variable domain, with the rest obtained from reference TRBV11-3 and TRBJ2-1, is as follows: EAGVVQSPRYKIIEKKQPVAFWCNPISGHNTLYWYLQNLGQGPELLIRYENEEAVDDSQLPKDRFSAERLKGVDSTLKIQPAELGDSAVYLCASSLEAGASGYNEQFFGPGTRLTVL.

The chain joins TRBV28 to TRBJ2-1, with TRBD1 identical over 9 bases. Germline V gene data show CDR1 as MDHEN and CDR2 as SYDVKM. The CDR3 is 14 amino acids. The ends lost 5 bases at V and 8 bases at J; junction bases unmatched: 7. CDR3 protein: CASSPWTGADEQFF. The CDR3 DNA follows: TGTGCCAGCAGTCCGTGGACAGGGGCGGATGAGCAGTTCTTC.

CDR3 amino acids: CASSPQGIGTNEKLFF. The DNA for the CDR3 is TGTGCCAGCTCACCACAGGGTATAGGGACTAATGAAAAACTGTTTTTT. The chain joins TRBV18 to TRBJ1-4, with no clear D. V lost 1 base and J 2 bases, leaving 11 bases between the germline ends. Germline CDR1 KGHSH, CDR2 LQKENI. The CDR3 is made up of 16 amino acids.

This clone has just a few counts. The CDR3 is CASIPGQGDEQYF. CDR3 DNA: TGTGCCAGCATCCCGGGACAGGGGGACGAGCAGTACTTC. The chain uses TRBV28 and TRBJ2-7; TRBD1 matches at 11 bases. In germline, CDR1 is MDHEN, CDR2 SYDVKM. The CDR3 runs to 13 residues. V lost 7 bases and J lost 5; bases outside the gene matches: 4.